These T cell receptor beta chains were read from a single sample in a study of T cells after yellow fever vaccination. Via MiXCR, TCRdb re-called the 5' RACE reads, giving one row per CDR3 protein. Of about 240,000 distinct CDR3 sequences in the sample, 6.9% were seen once. This sample comprised CD4+ T cells sorted from PBMCs, obtained 15 days after the yellow fever booster vaccination. The receptors shown here come from a man in his thirties or forties who received the YFV17D yellow fever vaccine. CDR3s include the opening cysteine and the closing phenylalanine or tryptophan. D genes are given only for firm matches. The size entry is marked missing in some rows and otherwise reads once, few, many or a size class.

size: -
V: TRBV5-1
D: TRBD2
J: TRBJ2-7
DNA: TGCGCCAGCAGCTTGGAGGGCGTAGCGGGAGCATACTACGAGCAGTACTTC
CDR3: CASSLEGVAGAYYEQYF

size: -
V: TRBV5-1
D: -
J: TRBJ2-1
DNA: TGCGCCAGCAGCTTGGCCCCTCTTGGTGCCGGGTCCTACAATGAGCAGTTCTTC
CDR3: CASSLAPLGAGSYNEQFF

size: -
V: TRBV7-9
D: -
J: TRBJ2-1
DNA: TGTGCCAGCAAAACCGACCGGGGTCCCTACAATGAGCAGTTCTTC
CDR3: CASKTDRGPYNEQFF

size: few
V: TRBV12-3/TRBV12-4
D: TRBD2
J: TRBJ2-2
DNA: TGTGCCAGCAGTCTGCGGGAGGCATCGAACACCGGGGAGCTGTTTTTT
CDR3: CASSLREASNTGELFF

size: -
V: TRBV19
D: -
J: TRBJ2-5
DNA: TGTGCCAGTAGCCAGAGACGAGAGACCCAGTACTTC
CDR3: CASSQRRETQYF

size: many
V: TRBV5-4
D: -
J: TRBJ2-5
DNA: TGTGCCAGCAGCTTGGCGGGGGACAGCGGGAAAAAGACCCAGTACTTC
CDR3: CASSLAGDSGKKTQYF

size: few
V: TRBV5-6
D: -
J: TRBJ2-7
DNA: TGTGCCAGCAGCTTCGGACGGAACTACGAGCAGTACTTC
CDR3: CASSFGRNYEQYF

size: few
V: TRBV20-1
D: TRBD1
J: TRBJ2-2
DNA: TGCAGTGCTTACAGGGGGTCGGGGGAGCTGTTTTTT
CDR3: CSAYRGSGELFF

size: -
V: TRBV11-3
D: -
J: TRBJ2-1
DNA: TGTGCCAGCAGCTTATTTGCGGGCAATGAGCAGTTCTTC
CDR3: CASSLFAGNEQFF

size: few
V: TRBV18
D: -
J: TRBJ2-7
DNA: TGTGCCAGCTCACCCCGGACACTTGAACCCTACGAGCAGTACTTC
CDR3: CASSPRTLEPYEQYF

size: few
V: TRBV5-1
D: -
J: TRBJ1-1
DNA: TGCGCCAGCGGGGGCAGGCCGTCGGGGGCGGCAAACACTGAAGCTTTCTTT
CDR3: CASGGRPSGAANTEAFF

size: few
V: TRBV12-3/TRBV12-4
D: -
J: TRBJ2-7
DNA: TGTGCCAGCAGTCAGAGACAGAAAGCCTACGAGCAGTACTTC
CDR3: CASSQRQKAYEQYF